The clone carrying this TCR beta chain was detected a few times. Its antigen is unknown. This specimen belongs to a study of T cell repertoires in aging, cancer and after chemotherapy. Study overall: Clear clonal overlap appeared across healthy donor samples taken over several months to years. Overall study findings and caveats: Untreated cancer patients had significantly lower blood TCR diversity than age-matched healthy donors. Immunological memory after chemotherapy cannot be judged from the repertoire data. Median generation probability rose over the chemotherapy interval in each cancer cohort, suggesting rebound thymic output.

Amplification of TCR beta used genomic DNA extracted from peripheral blood. Rearranged V-D-J TRB sequences were amplified with a mixed TRB-A/B primer pool. TCRdb re-called the multiplex PCR reads with MiXCR, one entry per CDR3 protein. The data show approximately 9,700 distinct CDR3 sequences, roughly 35% seen once. This CDR3 is built from 13 residues. Between the trimmed V and J ends, which lost 10 bases and 5 bases, there was a span of 17 bases. CDR1 is ENHRY, CDR2 SYGVKD, per germline. The V gene is TRBV10-3, the J gene TRBJ2-5, with D unclear. This TCR came from a human donor in good health. Sequencing was performed on blood. The CDR3 DNA reads TGTGCCACCCAAAGGCCCCCCGAGGAGACCCAGTACTTC. This codes for CATQRPPEETQYF.